This TCR beta chain comes out of a study of blood T cell repertoires in COVID-19. Study information: Some COVID-19 samples were acute and others convalescent; all came from the United States, Italy and Spain. PBMCs, B-cell-depleted T cells, or T cells were the source of the cDNA or gDNA that made up the material.

A Seattle source enrolled patients during active infection and followed them longitudinally. Original data processing: Amplifying reference gene primers gave estimates of nucleated cell counts. Method: immunoSEQ multiplex PCR; TCRdb's copy keeps in-frame clones and lacks some. The V and J calls and clone size were taken over from that table, and D and trimming were inferred from the DNA. The data show fewer than 300,000 clones, approximately 92% seen once. Germline loops: CDR1 SGHTA, CDR2 FQGNSA. Trimming took off 2 bases at V and 3 bases at J, with 10 bases between the two ends. The CDR3 extends over 14 amino acids.

The chain has TRBV7-2 and TRBJ2-5; TRBD1 might be the D (6 bases). Sample: peripheral blood. This sequence originates from a person under 35 with COVID-19, enrolled during active disease. CDR3 region: CASSLNSGEETQYF. The CDR3 DNA sequence: TGTGCCAGCAGCTTAAATTCAGGGGAAGAGACCCAGTACTTC.